This entry is about one T cell receptor (beta chain). Its antigen is as yet unknown. The data were taken from a study of blood T cells in healthy people across ages. Germline CDR1 MNHEY, CDR2 SVGAGI. V was pared by 2 bases and J by 4 bases, with 12 bases of the junction left unmatched. The CDR3 runs to 18 residues. General study results and limits: Diversity of TCR beta per million T cells declined in a roughly linear way with age. It was held that diversity estimates obtained from one million T cells represented underestimates.

The second PCR ran about 6 to 12 cycles with a sample-barcoded 5' primer and J-beta primers. Paired-end reads containing CDR3 totaled no fewer than 2.5 million for each sample. Each CDR3 protein gets one entry after TCRdb re-called the 5' RACE reads with MiXCR. The table lists over 600,000 distinct CDR3 sequences, 45% to 70% of them singletons. The chain couples TRBV6-5 to TRBJ1-5, with TRBD1 identical over 9 bases. This sequence originates from a man in his forties in good health. The specimen sequenced was blood. The CDR3 loop reads CASSYRLDRTGENQPQHF. The CDR3 coding sequence is TGTGCCAGCAGTTACCGCCTAGATAGGACAGGGGAGAATCAGCCCCAGCATTTT.